Listed here are 14 T cell receptor beta chains from one sample, sequenced in a study of human T cells and chemical hapten exposure. One entry per CDR3 protein results from TCRdb running MiXCR on the RACE reads. The table records about 68,000 distinct CDR3 sequences, 9.5% to 13% of them present only once. Time point meaning: pre-sensitization, week 0. Noted treatment: therapeutic diphenylcyclopropenone sensitization with weekly scalp DPC. The sample in question was whole blood, obtained in connection with sensitization to the hapten diphenylcyclopropenone (DPC). The receptors come from a woman between 50 and 59 years old with alopecia areata. Some clones in this sample may be carry-over from other donors' samples.

This clonotype was seen at least ten times. The CDR3 spells CASSDLVGYTSYEQYF. As DNA, the CDR3 is TGTGCCAGCAGTGATTTGGTAGGTTATACCTCCTACGAGCAGTACTTC. The chain combines TRBV2 with TRBJ2-7; D not certain. With 3 bases removed from V and 0 bases from J, the gap between germline ends came to 15 bases. Germline CDR1 SNHLY, CDR2 FYNNEI. The CDR3 is 16 amino acids.

This clonotype occurred many times. The genes are TRBV5-6 and TRBJ1-1; D might be TRBD1 (5 bases). V was trimmed by 0 bases and J by 0 bases, leaving 15 bases between them. The CDR3 consists of 17 residues. Germline CDR1 is SGHDT and CDR2 is YYEEEE. The CDR3 spells CASSLGQPISLNTEAFF. The CDR3 nucleotides read TGTGCCAGCAGCTTGGGACAGCCAATCTCCTTGAACACTGAAGCTTTCTTT.

V gene TRBV5-6 combines with J gene TRBJ1-4; D gene ambiguous. The germline gives CDR1 SGHDT, CDR2 YYEEEE. V was shortened by 1 base and J by 3 bases, with 7 bases between the two germline ends. The CDR3 runs 14 residues. CDR3 coding DNA: TGTGCCAGCAGCTTGTGGGCAGCTAATGAAAAACTGTTTTTT. Translated: CASSLWAANEKLFF.

The chain carries TRBV6-6 and TRBJ1-5; D gene unclear. The germline V and J ends were trimmed by 8 bases and 1 base, with 9 bases remaining between them. Germline V gene data show CDR1 as MNHNY and CDR2 as SVGAGI (reference sequence). The CDR3 runs to 13 residues. The CDR3 sequence: CASGVESNQPQHF. The CDR3 DNA sequence: TGTGCCAGCGGGGTTGAAAGCAATCAGCCCCAGCATTTT.

This clonotype has ten or more counts. The chain has TRBV7-3 and TRBJ2-1, with 8 bases matching TRBD2. Germline V gene data show CDR1 as SGHTA and CDR2 as FQGTGA. The CDR3 totals 16 residues. Trimming took 5 bases from V and 0 from J; bases not matched to a gene: 6. The CDR3 is CASSIESGSSYNEQFF. As DNA, the CDR3 is TGTGCCAGCAGCATAGAAAGCGGGAGCTCCTACAATGAGCAGTTCTTC.

In this sample, this clonotype turned up a few times. CDR3 nucleotide sequence: TGCGCCAGCAGCTTGATACCTAGCGGGACCAATTACGAGCAGTACTTC. This sequence encodes CASSLIPSGTNYEQYF. The chain links TRBV5-1 to TRBJ2-7, with TRBD2 identical over 9 bases. V dropped 1 base and J dropped 4; count of bases not matched to a gene: 9. The CDR3 extends over 16 amino acids. The germline CDR1 and CDR2 sequences are SGHRS and YFSETQ.

V is TRBV12-3 or TRBV12-4 and J is TRBJ1-2; weak D call: TRBD1 (5 bases). V shed 5 bases and J shed 0 bases, with 16 bases lying between them. The CDR3 is 16 amino acids. The CDR3 reads CASSPGTSFSNYGYTF. CDR3 coding DNA: TGTGCCAGCAGTCCCGGGACTTCCTTTTCTAACTATGGCTACACCTTC.

This rearrangement joins TRBV11-3 to TRBJ1-6; D remains unclear. Germline assignment: CDR1 SGHNT and CDR2 YENEEA. V was shortened by 4 bases and J by 8 bases, with 18 bases between the two germline ends. The CDR3 has 16 amino acids. CDR3 in amino acids: CASSSTGLLGHSPLHF. DNA for the CDR3: TGTGCCAGCAGCTCCACCGGACTCTTGGGCCATTCACCCCTCCACTTT.

J is TRBJ1-1 and V is TRBV29-1; D is perhaps TRBD1 (5 bases). The length of the CDR3 is 12 residues. Germline V gene lookup returns CDR1 SQVTM and CDR2 ANQGSEA. V dropped 5 bases and J dropped 1 base, with 8 bases sitting between them. This CDR3 is CSVYRTNTEAFF. The CDR3 DNA sequence: TGCAGCGTTTACAGGACGAACACTGAAGCTTTCTTT.

The chain links TRBV12-3 or TRBV12-4 to TRBJ2-7; 7 nucleotides agree with TRBD1. There are 15 residues in the CDR3. With V trimmed by 6 bases and J by 3 bases, 11 bases remained unmatched. The CDR3 DNA reads TGTGCCAGCAGCTACCGACAGGGTCGGAACTACGAGCAGTACTTC. Encoded protein: CASSYRQGRNYEQYF.

The chain recombines TRBV21-1 with TRBJ1-3. TRBV21-1 is listed as a pseudogene. The CDR3 has 14 residues. The CDR3 spells CASRRRSEGNTIYF. The CDR3 DNA reads TGTGCCAGCAGGCGCAGATCAGAAGGAAACACCATATATTTT.

V is TRBV11-3 and J is TRBJ2-1, with TRBD2 identical over 11 bases. This CDR3 is built from 16 residues. V lost 5 bases and J lost 4; bases outside the gene matches: 7. Germline V lookup: CDR1 SGHNT, CDR2 YENEEA. CDR3 residues: CASSAAGTSGYNEQFF. As DNA, the CDR3 is TGTGCCAGCAGCGCAGCCGGGACTAGCGGATACAATGAGCAGTTCTTC.

This clonotype was seen many times. V is TRBV5-1 and J is TRBJ2-2; TRBD2 aligns across 12 bases. The length of the CDR3 is 16 residues. Germline CDR1 reads SGHRS; CDR2 reads YFSETQ. V gave up 4 bases and J gave up 7 bases; unmatched junction bases: 8. The CDR3 protein is CASSGRLAGDLGELFF. The CDR3 DNA reads TGCGCCAGCAGCGGGAGACTAGCGGGAGATCTCGGGGAGCTGTTTTTT.

This clonotype was picked up a small number of times. The chain combines TRBV15 with TRBJ2-4; D uncertain. Trimming removed 0 bases from V and 5 bases from J, with 14 bases in between. The germline V gene has CDR1 LNHNV and CDR2 YYDKDF (reference sequence). This CDR3 is 16 amino acids long. The CDR3 loop is CATSRESRAPENIQYF. The CDR3 DNA reads as TGTGCCACCAGCAGAGAAAGCCGGGCCCCGGAAAACATTCAGTACTTC.